A selection of T cell receptor beta chains follows, all from one sample in a study of cytomegalovirus exposure and HLA in healthy donors. Assay used: immunoSEQ multiplex PCR; TCRdb lists only in-frame clones, some missing. This repertoire shows more than 85,000 clones, approximately 71% found once; its top ten account for 5% to 7%. Sequencing used PBMCs. These receptor sequences come from a woman in her 70s in good health and CMV-seropositive. Each CDR3 is given with its conserved first and last residue.

TRBV6-1,CASTRGQIGYEQYF
TRBV7-9,CASNAGTAPTGQFF
TRBV21-1,CASSTFEGRKNTEAFF
TRBV7-9,CASSQVTGVETQYF
TRBV29-1,CSGEGQGNIQYF
TRBV5-1,CASSIIQGDTEAFF
TRBV5-6,CASSLDLGGADYGYTF
TRBV13,CASSIRTGEQFF
TRBV10-3,CAISETRGNEQYF
TRBV30,CAWGAGVEQFF
TRBV5-6,CASSAGTGGYTF
TRBV6-5,CASSGTTGGGYTF
TRBV6-6,CASSRGGAGELFF
TRBV30,CAWTRRTNYGYTF
TRBV6-4,CASSDSGDSLGYGYTF
TRBV7-9,CASSSQGSYATNEKLFF